The TCR beta chain under discussion was sequenced for a study of lymphopenia after photon versus proton radiotherapy. Unmatched junction bases numbered 4, after V lost 1 base and J lost 0 bases. This CDR3 spans 16 amino acids. Germline CDR1 and CDR2: MGHRA and YSYEKL. Method: immunoSEQ multiplex PCR; TCRdb's copy keeps in-frame clones and lacks some. The table includes approximately 45,000 clones, over 75% detected once. The specimen comprised peripheral blood, sampled from a patient treated with photon-based radiotherapy. The chain uses TRBV4-1 and TRBJ1-1; 8 nucleotides agree with TRBD1. The sequence derives from a middle-aged man with gastric cancer. The CDR3 protein is CASSQAPGQVNTEAFF. DNA for the CDR3: TGCGCCAGCAGCCAAGCCCCGGGACAGGTGAACACTGAAGCTTTCTTT.